These 23 T cell receptor beta chains were sequenced from one sample in a study of T cells in Graves' hyperthyroidism and ophthalmopathy. Amplified TCR beta CDR3 regions came from RNA transcripts. The TCR CDR3 was amplified in a first-round RT-PCR using the HTBI primer set. TCRdb passed the multiplex PCR reads through MiXCR, listing each CDR3 protein once. The profile shows about 560,000 distinct CDR3 sequences, 11% to 15% of them singletons. Sequenced: blood. All receptors derive from a woman in her 40s with Graves' hyperthyroidism.

This clonotype has a count of ten or more. The rearrangement joins TRBV28 to TRBJ1-2, with 9 bases aligning to TRBD1. V shed 4 bases and J 0 bases; nucleotides not matched to a gene: 12. The CDR3 sequence is 18 residues long. The V gene's germline CDR1 is MDHEN and CDR2 SYDVKM. For the CDR3, the DNA is TGTGCCAGCAGTTCCGGTCCCGGGACAGGGATAGCTAACTATGGCTACACCTTC. As protein: CASSSGPGTGIANYGYTF.

The J gene is TRBJ1-1, the V gene TRBV20-1, with TRBD1 as a possible D gene (6 bases). The germline V gene encodes CDR1 DFQATT and CDR2 SNEGSKA (reference sequence). Trimming cost V 0 bases and J 0 bases, with 14 bases left between them. The CDR3 is made up of 16 amino acids. This chain's CDR3 is CSARDGGQNMNTEAFF. CDR3 DNA: TGCAGTGCTAGAGATGGGGGACAAAACATGAACACTGAAGCTTTCTTT.

This clonotype was counted many times. The chain couples TRBV30 to TRBJ1-2; no clear D. Trimming stripped 0 bases from V and 7 bases from J, with 9 bases between. This CDR3 has 12 amino acids. The germline CDR1 and CDR2 sequences are GTSNPN and SVGIG (reference sequence). The chain's CDR3 is CAWSVARAGYTF. In DNA form, the CDR3 reads TGTGCCTGGAGTGTCGCGAGGGCTGGCTACACCTTC.

This clonotype was seen ten or more times. The chain joins TRBV6-1 to TRBJ2-1, with 10 positions matching TRBD2. The V gene end was trimmed by 3 bases and the J gene end by 6 bases; junction bases not matched to a gene: 5. CDR1 MNHNS and CDR2 SASEGT come from the germline V gene. The CDR3 is 15 amino acids. In nucleotides, the CDR3 is TGTGCCAGCAGTGAGGCGGTAGCGGGAGGCAATGAGCAGTTCTTC. The encoded protein is CASSEAVAGGNEQFF.

As for this clonotype: Since no conserved phenylalanine or tryptophan closes the CDR3, a read error is the likely cause. The chain employs TRBV20-1 and TRBJ1-2; possible D gene TRBD1, 5 bases. In germline, CDR1 is DFQATT, CDR2 SNEGSKA (reference sequence). The V end lost 6 bases, the J end lost 7 bases, and 12 bases lay between the germline ends. The CDR3 is 11 residues long. CDR3 in amino acids: CSAQTEGGYTS. For the CDR3, the DNA is TGCAGTGCCCAGACAGAGGGTGGCTACACCTCC.

The CDR3 DNA reads as TGTGCCAGCTCACCAGATGCAACAGGACCGAATCAGCCCCAGCATTTT. It encodes CASSPDATGPNQPQHF. The chain has TRBV18 and TRBJ1-5; D perhaps matches TRBD1 (5 bases). Germline V gives CDR1 KGHSH, CDR2 LQKENI. The V end was cut by 2 bases, the J end by 4 bases, with 15 bases between. This CDR3 is built from 16 residues.

This clonotype occurred many times. The chain is built from TRBV5-1 and TRBJ2-2; D is undetermined. Germline CDR1 and CDR2: SGHRS and YFSETQ. The CDR3 has 17 amino acids. V was shortened by 0 bases and J by 6 bases, with 18 bases between the two germline ends. The CDR3 reads CASSLAHLGSPAGELFF. The DNA of the CDR3 is TGCGCCAGCAGCTTGGCCCACCTGGGCAGCCCCGCCGGGGAGCTGTTTTTT.

This clonotype was recorded a few times. V usage is TRBV5-1 and J usage is TRBJ1-1, with 7 nucleotides matching TRBD1. The germline V gene encodes CDR1 SGHRS and CDR2 YFSETQ. The CDR3 contains 14 residues. Unmatched junction bases numbered 4, after V lost 4 bases and J lost 1 base. The CDR3 coding sequence is TGCGCCAGCAGCCCCGGGGACAGGAACACTGAAGCTTTCTTT. Translated: CASSPGDRNTEAFF.

This chain joins TRBV19 and TRBJ2-5; 10 bases match TRBD2. CDR3 length: 14 residues. The J segment lost 5 bases and the V segment lost 1 base, leaving 1 base of the junction unmatched. The germline V gene encodes CDR1 LNHDA and CDR2 SQIVND (reference sequence). In DNA form, the CDR3 reads TGTGCCAGTAGTATAGTTAGCGGGAGGGAGACCCAGTACTTC. It codes for CASSIVSGRETQYF.

This clonotype has only a few counts. The rearrangement joins TRBV20-1 to TRBJ2-1, with TRBD2 matching 12 bases. V was pared by 3 bases and J by 6 bases, with 12 bases of the junction left unmatched. CDR3 length equals 17 residues. Looked up from germline, CDR1 is DFQATT and CDR2 is SNEGSKA (reference sequence). The CDR3 nucleotides are TGCAGTGCTAGTACCCCCCTACTAGCGGGAGGACTCAATGAGCAGTTCTTC. It codes for CSASTPLLAGGLNEQFF.

The sample holds many counts of this clonotype. V usage is TRBV28 and J usage is TRBJ2-5; D remains ambiguous. The V gene's germline CDR1 is MDHEN and CDR2 SYDVKM. V lost 7 bases, J lost 5 bases, and 11 bases lay in between. This CDR3 comprises 12 residues. The CDR3 sequence: CASTTLRETQYF. As DNA, the CDR3 is TGTGCCAGCACCACCCTGAGGGAGACCCAGTACTTC.

This clonotype was observed a handful of times. A much larger clonotype is one base distant, so this may be a read error. The rearrangement joins TRBV2 to TRBJ1-1; 8 bases fit TRBD1. The J segment lost 6 bases and the V segment lost 6 bases, leaving 3 bases of the junction unmatched. The CDR3 runs 12 residues. Germline V CDR1 and CDR2: SNHLY, FYNNEI. The CDR3 here is CASREDRAEAFF. CDR3 in DNA: TGTGCCAGCAGGGAGGACAGGGCTGAAGCTTTCTTT.

This clonotype was counted at least ten times. The genes are TRBV12-3 or TRBV12-4 and TRBJ2-7; 9 bases are a match to TRBD1. This CDR3 comprises 13 residues. V was pared by 5 bases and J by 5 bases, with 4 bases of the junction left unmatched. CDR3 in amino acids: CASSPQGAHEQYF. The CDR3 region has the DNA TGTGCCAGCAGTCCACAGGGGGCCCACGAGCAGTACTTC.

This clonotype was seen ten or more times. The rearrangement links TRBV2 to TRBJ2-1; TRBD2 agrees at 11 bases. J was trimmed by 5 bases and V by 0 bases; bases with no gene match: 12. The length of the CDR3 is 19 residues. The germline CDR1 and CDR2 sequences are SNHLY and FYNNEI. The DNA of the CDR3 is TGTGCCAGCAGTGAAGCCGGAGGGACTAGCGGAACATGGGACAATGAGCAGTTCTTC. Encoded protein: CASSEAGGTSGTWDNEQFF. Full variable domain (missing parts from reference TRBV2 and TRBJ2-1): EPEVTQTPSHQVTQMGQEVILRCVPISNHLYFYWYRQILGQKVEFLVSFYNNEISEKSEIFDDQFSVERPDGSNFTLKIRSTKLEDSAMYFCASSEAGGTSGTWDNEQFFGPGTRLTVL.

This clonotype was seen at least ten times. Here the CDR3 reads CASKQREVDEQFF. The CDR3 nucleotides read TGTGCCAGCAAACAGCGGGAGGTAGATGAGCAGTTCTTC. The chain combines TRBV28 with TRBJ2-1; 9 nucleotides agree with TRBD2. V shed 7 bases and J 8 bases; nucleotides not matched to a gene: 6. The CDR3 totals 13 residues. In germline, CDR1 is MDHEN, CDR2 SYDVKM. The variable domain in full, with the rest retrieved from reference TRBV28 and TRBJ2-1, is DVKVTQSSRYLVKRTGEKVFLECVQDMDHENMFWYRQDPGLGLRLIYFSYDVKMKEKGDIPEGYSVSREKKERFSLILESASTNQTSMYLCASKQREVDEQFFGPGTRLTVL.

The V and J genes are TRBV6-5 and TRBJ1-1; the D is unclear. Trimming took off 2 bases at V and 8 bases at J, with 12 bases between the two ends. The germline gives CDR1 MNHEY, CDR2 SVGAGI. The CDR3 runs to 13 residues. CDR3 nucleotides: TGTGCCAGCAGTTACCTTCCTTCGAACGAAGCTTTCTTT. Translated, it gives CASSYLPSNEAFF.

Only a few counts were recorded for this clonotype. J is TRBJ2-2 and V is TRBV24-1, with D possibly being TRBD1 (7 bases). The CDR3 runs 17 residues. Germline CDR1 KGHDR, CDR2 SFDVKD. V lost 3 bases to trimming and J lost 1 base, with 14 bases between them. This chain's CDR3 is CATSDTHQGGNTGELFF. CDR3 bases: TGTGCCACCAGTGATACCCATCAGGGGGGGAACACCGGGGAGCTGTTTTTT.

In this sample, this clonotype turned up a few times. J is TRBJ1-5 and V is TRBV24-1, with D possibly matching TRBD1 (6 bases). The CDR3 length is 14 residues. The V end lost 5 bases, the J end lost 3 bases, and 10 bases lay between the germline ends. Germline V gene lookup returns CDR1 KGHDR and CDR2 SFDVKD. The CDR3 nucleotides read TGTGCCACCAGTGTCGGACAGTTCAATCAGCCCCAGCATTTT. Translation gives CATSVGQFNQPQHF.

This chain uses TRBV29-1 with TRBJ2-2; D not certain. V lost 3 bases and J 4 bases, leaving 12 bases between the germline ends. The CDR3 totals 14 residues. Germline lookup yields CDR1 SQVTM and CDR2 ANQGSEA. Written as DNA, the CDR3 is TGCAGCGTTGACGGCGGCGGCGGCACCGGGGAGCTGTTTTTT. This codes for CSVDGGGGTGELFF.

This clonotype was counted many times. CDR3 nucleotides: TGTGCCAGCAGCATTATTCTCCGTAGCACAGATACGCAGTATTTT. Protein sequence: CASSIILRSTDTQYF. The chain is built from TRBV7-9 and TRBJ2-3, with D unclear. Germline V lookup: CDR1 SEHNR, CDR2 FQNEAQ (reference sequence). This CDR3 has 15 residues. V was clipped by 5 bases and J by 0 bases, with 12 bases between them.

This clonotype was detected many times. The V call is TRBV20-1, the J call TRBJ1-6, with 11 bases lining up with TRBD1. Trimming at V came to 2 bases and at J to 8 bases, leaving 2 bases not matched to a gene. CDR3 length: 14 amino acids. Per germline, CDR1 DFQATT and CDR2 SNEGSKA (reference sequence). The CDR3 nucleotides read TGCAGTGCTAGACCGGGACAGGGGGATTCACCCCTCCACTTT. Its protein is CSARPGQGDSPLHF.

There are many counts of this clonotype. V gene TRBV2 combines with J gene TRBJ1-5; D ambiguous. The V end was cut by 4 bases, the J end by 6 bases, with 7 bases between. Germline CDR1 SNHLY, CDR2 FYNNEI. This CDR3 contains 12 residues. For the CDR3, the DNA is TGTGCCAGCAGTGTCACAGCTCAGCCCCAGCATTTT. Its protein is CASSVTAQPQHF.

V and J are TRBV2 and TRBJ2-1; 7 bases line up with TRBD1. This CDR3 region has 11 residues. V was pared by 7 bases and J by 10 bases, with 4 bases of the junction left unmatched. Looked up from germline, CDR1 is SNHLY and CDR2 is FYNNEI. The CDR3 nucleotides are TGTGCCAGCACTGGACAGGCCGAGCAGTTCTTC. Amino acid sequence: CASTGQAEQFF.